A single sample gave rise to the 18 T cell receptor beta chains below, sequenced in a study of cytomegalovirus exposure and HLA in healthy donors. 13 Jbeta primers and 60 Vbeta primers were used for the PCR. Sequencing was performed with immunoSEQ multiplex PCR; in TCRdb, only in-frame clones are kept and a portion is missing. The sample records about 120,000 clones, roughly a tenth being singletons. Input material: PBMCs. The receptor source for this set is a man aged 30 to 45 in good health and CMV-seronegative.

The chain uses TRBV6-5 and TRBJ1-1; possible D gene TRBD1, 5 bases. CDR1 is MNHEY and CDR2 is SVGAGI in the germline V gene. This CDR3 is built from 13 residues. V was trimmed by 6 bases and J by 7 bases, leaving 15 bases between them. CDR3 residues: CASSPGLAGEAFF. DNA for the CDR3: TGTGCCAGCAGCCCGGGACTGGCAGGTGAAGCTTTCTTT.

This clone was detected only a few times. This chain joins TRBV15 and TRBJ2-2; 8 bases are shared with TRBD1. Germline CDR1 and CDR2: LNHNV and YYDKDF (reference sequence). The CDR3 runs to 15 residues. V shed 1 base and J 5 bases; nucleotides not matched to a gene: 3. This chain's CDR3 is CATSRGQGTTGELFF. CDR3 nucleotides: TGTGCCACCAGCAGAGGACAGGGGACAACCGGGGAGCTGTTTTTT. Supplemented by reference TRBV15 and TRBJ2-2, the full variable domain reads DAMVIQNPRYQVTQFGKPVTLSCSQTLNHNVMYWYQQKSSQAPKLLFHYYDKDFNNEADTPDNFQSRRPNTSFCFLDIRSPGLGDTAMYLCATSRGQGTTGELFFGEGSRLTVL.

This clone has only a few counts. The chain is built from TRBV25-1 and TRBJ1-1; TRBD1 is a possible D gene (6 bases). The CDR3 spans 14 residues. Trimming cost V 1 base and J 5 bases, with 11 bases left between them. CDR1 and CDR2 from the germline V gene are MGHDK and SYGVNS. The CDR3 reads CASSEWGGATEAFF. The CDR3 region has the DNA TGTGCCAGCAGTGAATGGGGGGGGGCTACTGAAGCTTTCTTT.

This clone showed up just a few times. The sample carries other DNA sequences with the same CDR3. V gene TRBV5-1 combines with J gene TRBJ2-5; 7 bases align to TRBD1. The CDR3 extends over 14 amino acids. Trimming took 5 bases from V and 5 from J; bases not matched to a gene: 9. CDR1 is SGHRS and CDR2 is YFSETQ in the germline V gene. For the CDR3, the DNA is TGCGCCAGCAGTTTTACAGGGGTGAGGGAGACCCAGTACTTC. Translated, it gives CASSFTGVRETQYF.

This clone showed up just a few times. The chain is built from TRBV10-3 and TRBJ1-1; D call uncertain. In germline, CDR1 is ENHRY, CDR2 SYGVKD. V lost 3 bases and J lost 1, with 6 bases in between. The CDR3 covers 13 residues. The DNA for the CDR3 is TGTGCCATCAGTGAAACACCGAACACTGAAGCTTTCTTT. This sequence encodes CAISETPNTEAFF.

The V call is TRBV4-1, the J call TRBJ1-6; 7 positions agree with TRBD1. Germline CDR1 MGHRA, CDR2 YSYEKL. The CDR3 length is 15 residues. Trimming cost V 2 bases and J 6 bases; bases outside gene matches: 4. CDR3 amino acids: CASSQLQGTNSPLHF. In DNA form, the CDR3 reads TGCGCCAGCAGCCAATTACAGGGGACTAATTCACCCCTCCACTTT.

This clone came up a few times. V and J are TRBV25-1 and TRBJ1-1, with TRBD1 as a possible D gene (5 bases). The germline V and J ends were trimmed by 3 bases and 3 bases, with 14 bases remaining between them. There are 15 residues in the CDR3. Germline-derived CDR1 and CDR2 are MGHDK and SYGVNS. In nucleotides, the CDR3 is TGTGCCAGCAGTGATGCCCAGGGCTGGGACACTGAAGCTTTCTTT. Protein: CASSDAQGWDTEAFF.

This clone has more than one count but fewer than ten. This chain uses TRBV19 with TRBJ1-5; D gene uncertain. CDR3 size: 15 residues. Germline V CDR1 and CDR2: LNHDA, SQIVND (reference sequence). V was cut by 5 bases and J by 6 bases, with 17 bases left in between. CDR3 protein: CASSATRLRSQPQHF. The CDR3 nucleotides read TGTGCCAGTAGTGCAACCCGGTTACGGAGTCAGCCCCAGCATTTT.

The V call is TRBV6-1, the J call TRBJ2-7; 8 nucleotides align to TRBD2. The CDR3 spans 16 residues. V lost 2 bases to trimming and J lost 1 base; unmatched junction nucleotides: 7. Per germline, CDR1 MNHNS and CDR2 SASEGT. CDR3 nucleotides: TGTGCCAGCAGTGAATCCGAATCTAGCGGGTCCTACGAGCAGTACTTC. Residues: CASSESESSGSYEQYF.

The genes are TRBV30 and TRBJ1-2; D gene unclear. V lost 3 bases, J lost 7 bases, and 6 bases lay in between. CDR1 GTSNPN and CDR2 SVGIG come from the germline V gene (reference sequence). The length of the CDR3 is 10 residues. CDR3 sequence (DNA): TGTGCCTGGAGGCAGGTTGGCTACACCTTC. It encodes CAWRQVGYTF.

The rearrangement uses TRBV5-1 and TRBJ2-3; TRBD2 might be the D (6 bases). The germline V and J ends were trimmed by 4 bases and 4 bases, with 19 bases remaining between them. Germline CDR1 SGHRS, CDR2 YFSETQ. This CDR3 is built from 16 residues. Written as DNA, the CDR3 is TGCGCCAGCAGCCGGGCCTCCGGACGGGAGCCAGATACGCAGTATTTT. This translates into CASSRASGREPDTQYF.

This clone was found a few times. The chain recombines TRBV6-6 with TRBJ2-5, with D perhaps TRBD1 (6 bases). This CDR3 comprises 13 residues. V shed 6 bases and J shed 11 bases, with 19 bases lying between them. Germline assignment: CDR1 MNHNY and CDR2 SVGAGI (reference sequence). CDR3 nucleotide sequence: TGTGCCAGCAGAAGGGACAACCTAGAAGAGCAGTACTTC. It encodes CASRRDNLEEQYF.

The chain joins TRBV19 to TRBJ1-1, with 9 bases identical to TRBD1. Germline CDR1 and CDR2: LNHDA and SQIVND (reference sequence). The CDR3 contains 14 residues. V lost 5 bases, J lost 4 bases, and 5 bases stayed unmatched. CDR3 DNA sequence: TGTGCCAGTAGTCGGGACAGGGCGGGCACTGAAGCTTTCTTT. It specifies CASSRDRAGTEAFF.

This clone has more than one count but fewer than ten. This chain uses TRBV2 with TRBJ1-2; D not resolved. Trimming removed 9 bases from V and 4 bases from J, with 15 bases in between. Germline V gene sequence: CDR1 SNHLY, CDR2 FYNNEI. The CDR3 is made up of 13 amino acids. DNA for the CDR3: TGTGCCAGGGCTCGATCGGGTGGCTATGGCTACACCTTC. Its translation is CARARSGGYGYTF.

In this sample, this clone turned up a few times. V usage is TRBV15 and J usage is TRBJ1-4; 7 bases are shared with TRBD1. The trim removed 5 bases at V and 6 bases at J, leaving 6 bases unmatched. The CDR3 consists of 14 residues. CDR1 is LNHNV, CDR2 YYDKDF, per germline (reference sequence). CDR3 loop: CATSSGGEDEKLFF. The DNA for the CDR3 is TGTGCCACCAGCTCAGGGGGAGAGGATGAAAAACTGTTTTTT. Full variable domain (missing parts from reference TRBV15 and TRBJ1-4): DAMVIQNPRYQVTQFGKPVTLSCSQTLNHNVMYWYQQKSSQAPKLLFHYYDKDFNNEADTPDNFQSRRPNTSFCFLDIRSPGLGDTAMYLCATSSGGEDEKLFFGSGTQLSVL.

The chain is built from TRBV7-9 and TRBJ2-5; 8 bases agree with TRBD2. CDR1 is SEHNR and CDR2 is FQNEAQ in the germline V gene (reference sequence). This CDR3 comprises 15 residues. Germline trimming cut 0 bases from V and 1 base from J; bases unmatched to any gene: 1. CDR3 nucleotides: TGTGCCAGCAGCTTAGCACTAGCGGTCCAAGAGACCCAGTACTTC. This encodes CASSLALAVQETQYF.

This clone has only a few counts. The V gene is TRBV7-2, the J gene TRBJ1-5; 8 bases are shared with TRBD1. Germline trimming cut 5 bases from V and 8 bases from J; bases unmatched to any gene: 11. Germline lookup yields CDR1 SGHTA and CDR2 FQGNSA. The CDR3 covers 15 residues. The CDR3 spells CASSLSGQGTEPQHF. CDR3 nucleotide sequence: TGTGCCAGCAGCCTTTCCGGACAGGGTACGGAGCCCCAGCATTTT.

This clone was recorded a few times. The V call is TRBV5-8, the J call TRBJ2-3, with 7 bases aligning to TRBD2. J was trimmed by 1 base and V by 6 bases; bases with no gene match: 8. The CDR3 has 15 residues. Germline V lookup: CDR1 SGHTS, CDR2 YDEGEE. The CDR3 sequence is CASNKAGTGTDTQYF. CDR3 nucleotides: TGTGCCAGCAACAAAGCGGGGACCGGCACAGATACGCAGTATTTT.